Listed here is a single T cell receptor beta chain. No antigen is known for it. This sample stems from a study of T-cell memory formation after mild COVID-19. Study in general: TCR clusters were mostly confined to one donor each. General observations from the study: Most CD4+ clones that shrank were in CM and EM, while CD8+ ones turned up in EMRA. Several responding clones turned up in pre-infection memory, indicating that cross-reactive memory may have taken part.

From 5'RACE with constant-segment primers came TCR alpha and TCR beta cDNA libraries that carried sample barcodes and UMIs. TCRdb passed the 5' RACE reads through MiXCR, listing each CDR3 protein once. The table has under 450,000 distinct CDR3 sequences, about 15% seen once. This TCR came from a man aged 18 to 29 who had mild COVID-19 (a few samples of this study predate the infection). Cell type and time point are not known. Sequencing used PBMCs or a T cell subset sorted from them (not recorded which).

The CDR3 DNA reads TGTGCCAGCAGTTACCCGGGGACTAGCGGGCGCGGAGGGGCTAGCACAGATACGCAGTATTTT. Encoded protein: CASSYPGTSGRGGASTDTQYF. This chain uses TRBV6-6 with TRBJ2-3; 12 bases agree with TRBD2. V lost 2 bases, J lost 0 bases, and 15 bases stayed unmatched. This CDR3 contains 21 residues. CDR1 MNHNY and CDR2 SVGAGI come from the germline V gene (reference sequence).